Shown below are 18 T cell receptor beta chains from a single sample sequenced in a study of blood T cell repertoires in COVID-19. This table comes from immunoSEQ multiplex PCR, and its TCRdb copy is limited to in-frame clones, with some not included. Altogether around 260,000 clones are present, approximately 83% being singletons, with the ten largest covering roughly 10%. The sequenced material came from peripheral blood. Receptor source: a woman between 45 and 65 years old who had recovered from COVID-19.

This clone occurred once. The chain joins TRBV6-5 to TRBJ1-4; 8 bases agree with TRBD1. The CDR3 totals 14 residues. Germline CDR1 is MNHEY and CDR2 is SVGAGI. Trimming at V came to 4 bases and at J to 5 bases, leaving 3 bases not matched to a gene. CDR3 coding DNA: TGTGCCAGCAGTTTCCAGGGGGCGAATGAAAAACTGTTTTTT. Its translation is CASSFQGANEKLFF.

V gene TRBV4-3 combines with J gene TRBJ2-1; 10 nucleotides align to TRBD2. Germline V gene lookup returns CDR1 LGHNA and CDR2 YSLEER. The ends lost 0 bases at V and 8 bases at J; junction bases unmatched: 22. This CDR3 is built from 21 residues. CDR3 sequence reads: CASSQEVSSGGPYYRSHEQFF. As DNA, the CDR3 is TGCGCCAGCAGCCAAGAAGTTAGTAGCGGGGGGCCATATTATCGGTCACATGAGCAGTTCTTC.

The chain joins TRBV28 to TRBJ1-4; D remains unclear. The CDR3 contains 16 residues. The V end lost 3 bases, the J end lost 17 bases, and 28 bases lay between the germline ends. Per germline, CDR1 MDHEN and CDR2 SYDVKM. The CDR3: CASSLNAGATGSFSFF. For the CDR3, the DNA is TGTGCCAGCAGTTTGAACGCAGGTGCAACTGGGTCCTTTAGTTTTTTT.

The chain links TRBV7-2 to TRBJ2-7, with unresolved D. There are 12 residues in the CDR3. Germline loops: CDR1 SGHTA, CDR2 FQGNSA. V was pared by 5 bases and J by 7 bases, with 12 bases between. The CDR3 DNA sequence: TGTGCCAGCAGCCCCAGTTTGGAGGAGCAGTACTTC. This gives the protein CASSPSLEEQYF.

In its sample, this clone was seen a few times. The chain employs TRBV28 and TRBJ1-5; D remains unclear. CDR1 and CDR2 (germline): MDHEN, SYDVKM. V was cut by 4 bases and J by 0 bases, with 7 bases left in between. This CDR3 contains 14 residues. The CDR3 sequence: CASSSSYSNQPQHF. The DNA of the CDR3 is TGTGCCAGCAGTTCATCCTATAGCAATCAGCCCCAGCATTTT.

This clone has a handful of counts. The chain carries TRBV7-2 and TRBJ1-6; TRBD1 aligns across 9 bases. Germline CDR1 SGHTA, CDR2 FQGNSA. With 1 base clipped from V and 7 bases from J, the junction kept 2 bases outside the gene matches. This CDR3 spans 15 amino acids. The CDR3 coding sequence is TGTGCCAGCAGCTTAGGAGGGACAGGGAATTCACCCCTCCACTTT. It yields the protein CASSLGGTGNSPLHF.

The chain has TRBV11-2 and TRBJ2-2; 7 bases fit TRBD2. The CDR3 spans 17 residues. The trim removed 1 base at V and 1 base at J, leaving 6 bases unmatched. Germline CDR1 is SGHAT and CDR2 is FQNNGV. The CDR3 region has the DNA TGTGCCAGCAGCTTAGTTAGGGGAGGGCAGAACACCGGGGAGCTGTTTTTT. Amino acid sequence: CASSLVRGGQNTGELFF.

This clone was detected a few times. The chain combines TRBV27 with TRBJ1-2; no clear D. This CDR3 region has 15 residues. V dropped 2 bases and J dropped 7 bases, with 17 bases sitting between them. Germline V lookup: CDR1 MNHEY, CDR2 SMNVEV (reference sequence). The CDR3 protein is CASSLNTGGATGYTF. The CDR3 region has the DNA TGTGCCAGCAGTTTAAATACCGGCGGAGCTACTGGCTACACCTTC.

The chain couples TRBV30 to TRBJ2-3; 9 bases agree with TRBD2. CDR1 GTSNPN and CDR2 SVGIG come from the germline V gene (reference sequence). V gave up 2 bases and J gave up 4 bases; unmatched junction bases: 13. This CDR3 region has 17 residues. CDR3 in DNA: TGTGCCTGGAGTTTCTCCATTAGCGGGAGTGGGGCAGATACGCAGTATTTT. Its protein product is CAWSFSISGSGADTQYF. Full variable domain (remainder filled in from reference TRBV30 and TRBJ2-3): SQTIHQWPATLVQPVGSPLSLECTVEGTSNPNLYWYRQAAGRGLQLLFYSVGIGQISSEVPQNLSASRPQDRQFILSSKKLLLSDSGFYLCAWSFSISGSGADTQYFGPGTRLTVL.

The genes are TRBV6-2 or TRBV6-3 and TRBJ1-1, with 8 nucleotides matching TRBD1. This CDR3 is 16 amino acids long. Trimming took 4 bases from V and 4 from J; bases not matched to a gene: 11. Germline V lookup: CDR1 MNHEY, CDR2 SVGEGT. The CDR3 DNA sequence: TGTGCCAGCAGTTCCGGACAGGGTATTGGGATCACTGAAGCTTTCTTT. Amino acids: CASSSGQGIGITEAFF.

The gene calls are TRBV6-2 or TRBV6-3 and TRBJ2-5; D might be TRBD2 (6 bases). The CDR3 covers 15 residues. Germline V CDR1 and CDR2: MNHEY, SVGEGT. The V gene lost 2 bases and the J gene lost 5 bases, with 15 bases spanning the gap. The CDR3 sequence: CASSYGTGLRETQYF. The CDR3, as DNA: TGTGCCAGCAGTTACGGAACAGGACTACGGGAGACCCAGTACTTC.

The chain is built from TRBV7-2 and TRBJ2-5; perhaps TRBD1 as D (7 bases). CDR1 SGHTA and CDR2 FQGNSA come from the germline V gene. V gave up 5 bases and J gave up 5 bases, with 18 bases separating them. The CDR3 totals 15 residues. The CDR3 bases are TGTGCCAGCAGCCCCAGACAGGGAGGAAGGGAGACCCAGTACTTC. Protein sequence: CASSPRQGGRETQYF.

The CDR3 spells CATSDPGGEQFF. The CDR3 nucleotides are TGTGCCACCAGTGATCCCGGGGGTGAGCAGTTCTTC. The chain has TRBV24-1 and TRBJ2-1; D possibly corresponds to TRBD2 (6 bases). V gave up 3 bases and J gave up 9 bases, with 8 bases separating them. This CDR3 is built from 12 residues. Germline loops: CDR1 KGHDR, CDR2 SFDVKD.

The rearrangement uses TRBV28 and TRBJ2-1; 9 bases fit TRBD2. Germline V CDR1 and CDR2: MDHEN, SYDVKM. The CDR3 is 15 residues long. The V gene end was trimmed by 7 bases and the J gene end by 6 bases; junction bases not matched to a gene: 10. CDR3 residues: CASTSAGGAGNEQFF. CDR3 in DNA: TGTGCCAGCACCTCTGCGGGGGGGGCCGGCAATGAGCAGTTCTTC.

DNA of the CDR3: TGTGCCAGCAGGGGACAGGGCGAGCAGTACTTC. It is translated as CASRGQGEQYF. The gene calls are TRBV3-1 (or the pseudogene TRBV3-2) and TRBJ2-7; 9 bases are a match to TRBD1. This CDR3 has 11 amino acids. Germline CDR1 LGHDT, CDR2 YNNKEL (reference sequence). V shed 6 bases and J 6 bases; nucleotides not matched to a gene: 0.

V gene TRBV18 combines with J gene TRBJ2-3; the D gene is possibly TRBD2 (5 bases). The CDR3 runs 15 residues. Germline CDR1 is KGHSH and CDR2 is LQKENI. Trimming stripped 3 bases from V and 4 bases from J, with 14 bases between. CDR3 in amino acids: CASSPRGRESDTQYF. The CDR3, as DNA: TGTGCCAGCTCACCTCGAGGGCGCGAATCAGATACGCAGTATTTT.

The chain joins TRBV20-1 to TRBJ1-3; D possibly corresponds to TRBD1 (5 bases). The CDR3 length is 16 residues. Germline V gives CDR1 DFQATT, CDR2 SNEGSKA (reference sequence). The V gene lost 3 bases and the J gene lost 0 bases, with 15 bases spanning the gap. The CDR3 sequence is CSASFSGLSSGNTIYF. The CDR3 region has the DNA TGCAGTGCTAGTTTTTCAGGGCTCAGCTCTGGAAACACCATATATTTT.

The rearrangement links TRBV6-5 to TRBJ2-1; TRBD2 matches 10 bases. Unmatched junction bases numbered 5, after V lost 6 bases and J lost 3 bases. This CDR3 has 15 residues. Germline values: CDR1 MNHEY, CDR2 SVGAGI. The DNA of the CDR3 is TGTGCCAGCAGGACGGGACTAGCGAGCTACAATGAGCAGTTCTTC. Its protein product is CASRTGLASYNEQFF.